This TCR beta chain came from a study of blood T cell repertoires in COVID-19. Clones were read by immunoSEQ multiplex PCR, and TCRdb kept only the in-frame ones, dropping some. Among more than 150,000 clones, 65% to 90% were seen once, and the ten largest hold roughly 8%. This receptor was obtained from a man in his sixties with acute or convalescent COVID-19. Sequencing input: peripheral blood.

In DNA, the CDR3 is TGTGCCAGCAGCCAATTAAAAGGGACAGGGAGGAAGACCCAGTACTTC. This encodes CASSQLKGTGRKTQYF. V usage is TRBV3-1 (or the pseudogene TRBV3-2) and J usage is TRBJ2-5, with TRBD1 identical over 9 bases. Unmatched junction bases numbered 10, after V lost 2 bases and J lost 6 bases. Germline loops: CDR1 LGHDT, CDR2 YNNKEL (reference sequence). The CDR3 consists of 16 residues.